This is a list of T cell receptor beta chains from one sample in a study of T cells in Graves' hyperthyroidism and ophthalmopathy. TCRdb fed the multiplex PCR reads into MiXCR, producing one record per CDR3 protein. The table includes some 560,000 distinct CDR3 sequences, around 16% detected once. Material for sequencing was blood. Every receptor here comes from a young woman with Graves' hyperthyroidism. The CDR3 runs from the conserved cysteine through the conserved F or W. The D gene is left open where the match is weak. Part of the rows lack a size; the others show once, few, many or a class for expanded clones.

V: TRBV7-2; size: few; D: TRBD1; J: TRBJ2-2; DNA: TGTGCCAGCAGCACATATCTACAGGGGGCTGAGCTGTTTTTT; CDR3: CASSTYLQGAELFF
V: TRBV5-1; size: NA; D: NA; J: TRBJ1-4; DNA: TGTGCCAGCAGCTTAGTTGGTTGGACGGCCAATGAAAAACTGTTTTTT; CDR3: CASSLVGWTANEKLFF
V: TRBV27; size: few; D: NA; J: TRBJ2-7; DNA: TGTGCCAGCAGTTTAGGGGCAGGGCTCACCTACGAGCAGTACTTC; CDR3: CASSLGAGLTYEQYF
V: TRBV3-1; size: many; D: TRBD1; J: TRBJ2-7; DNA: TGTGCCAGCAGCCGACAGGGGTTATACGAGCAGTACTTC; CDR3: CASSRQGLYEQYF
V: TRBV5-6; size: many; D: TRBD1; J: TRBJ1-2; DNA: TGTGCCAGCAGCTACGACAGGGGTTATGGCTACACCTTC; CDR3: CASSYDRGYGYTF
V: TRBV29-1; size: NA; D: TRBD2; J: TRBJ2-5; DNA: TGCAGCGTTGAAGATGAGGCGGGAGCGGGAGGGCCTCGAGAGACCCAGTACTTC; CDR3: CSVEDEAGAGGPRETQYF
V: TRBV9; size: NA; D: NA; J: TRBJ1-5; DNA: TGTGCCAGCAGCCCCACCGGGCTGGGTTCTCAGCCCCAGCATTTT; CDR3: CASSPTGLGSQPQHF
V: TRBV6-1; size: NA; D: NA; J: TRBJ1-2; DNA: TGTGCCAGCACCCTAAGTACTCTAGGGGGCTATGGCTACACCTTC; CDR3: CASTLSTLGGYGYTF
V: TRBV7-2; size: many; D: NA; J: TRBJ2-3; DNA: TGTGCCAGCAGCTTAGTCTCGGGCGGGAACACAGATACGCAGTATTTT; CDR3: CASSLVSGGNTDTQYF
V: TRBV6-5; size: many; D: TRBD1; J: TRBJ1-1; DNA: TGTGCCAGCAGTTACACGGGACAGGGACGGAACACTGAAGCTTTCTTT; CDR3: CASSYTGQGRNTEAFF
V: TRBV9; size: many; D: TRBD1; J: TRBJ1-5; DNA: TGTGCCAGCAGCGCCGCGTGGGACAGGGCGGAGCCCCAGCATTTT; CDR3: CASSAAWDRAEPQHF
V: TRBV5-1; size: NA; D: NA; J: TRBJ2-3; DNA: TGCGCCAGCAGCTTAATCCCCGCAGATACGCAGTATTTT; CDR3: CASSLIPADTQYF
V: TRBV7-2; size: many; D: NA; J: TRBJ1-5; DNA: TGTGCCAGCAGCTCGGACGGCCTTAGCAATCAGCCCCAGCATTTT; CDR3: CASSSDGLSNQPQHF
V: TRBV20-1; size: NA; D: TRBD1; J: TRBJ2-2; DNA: TGCAGTGCTAGAAGGACAGGGAGCACCGGGGAGCTGTTTTTT; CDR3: CSARRTGSTGELFF
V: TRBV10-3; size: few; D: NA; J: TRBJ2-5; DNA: TGTGCCATCAGTGAGTCGAGGGAAGAGACCCAGTACTTC; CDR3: CAISESREETQYF
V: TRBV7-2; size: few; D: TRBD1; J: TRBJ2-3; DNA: TGTGCCAGCAGCCGAAGCCGGGACAGCTCACAAGGGGGGCAGTATTTT; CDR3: CASSRSRDSSQGGQYF
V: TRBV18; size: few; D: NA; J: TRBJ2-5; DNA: TGTGCCAGCTCACCAGCGAGAGGGGCTCGAGGAGAGACCCAGTACTTC; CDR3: CASSPARGARGETQYF
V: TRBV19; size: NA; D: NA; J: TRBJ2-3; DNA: TGTGCCAGTAGTCAGGGGGGGTATACGCAGTATTTT; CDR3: CASSQGGYTQYF
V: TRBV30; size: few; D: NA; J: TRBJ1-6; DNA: TGTGCCTGGAGTAACTGGGGGCGGAATTCACCCCTCCACTTT; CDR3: CAWSNWGRNSPLHF
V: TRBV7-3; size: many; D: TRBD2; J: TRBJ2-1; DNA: TGTGCCAGCAGCTCTCCGGGACTAGCCTCCAATGAGCAGTTCTTC; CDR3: CASSSPGLASNEQFF
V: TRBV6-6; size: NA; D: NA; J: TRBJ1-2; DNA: TGTGCCAGCAGTTACTCGAAACGGTTGGATGGCTACACCTTC; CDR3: CASSYSKRLDGYTF
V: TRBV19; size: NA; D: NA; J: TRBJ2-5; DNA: TGTGCCAGTACCCCGACGTCTTGGGGCGCCGGAACCCAGTACTTC; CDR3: CASTPTSWGAGTQYF
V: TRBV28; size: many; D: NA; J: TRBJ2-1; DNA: TGTGCCAGCATTCCCGACGGGGCCAATGAGCAGTTCTTC; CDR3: CASIPDGANEQFF
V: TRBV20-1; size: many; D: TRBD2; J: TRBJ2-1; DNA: TGCAGTGCTAGACAGACCCTACGGGAGGATCCGCTCAATGAGCAGTTCTTC; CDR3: CSARQTLREDPLNEQFF
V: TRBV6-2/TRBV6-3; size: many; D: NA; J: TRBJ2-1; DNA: TGTGCCAGCGGTACAGGGAGGAATGAGCAGTTCTTC; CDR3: CASGTGRNEQFF
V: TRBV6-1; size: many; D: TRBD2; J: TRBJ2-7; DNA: TGTGCCAGCAAGGAGCGGCTAGCGGGAGCCTACGAGCAGTACTTC; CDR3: CASKERLAGAYEQYF
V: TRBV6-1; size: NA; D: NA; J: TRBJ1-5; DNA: TGTGCCAGCAGTCCTACAGGGCCCGGAGACAATCAGCCCCAGCATTTT; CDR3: CASSPTGPGDNQPQHF
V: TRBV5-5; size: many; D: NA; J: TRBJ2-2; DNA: TGTGCCAGCAGCTTGGTTCAGGCGAACACCGGGGAGCTGTTTTTT; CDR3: CASSLVQANTGELFF
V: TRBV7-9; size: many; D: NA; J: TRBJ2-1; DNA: TGTGCCAGCAGCGCGGGACCTTTAGGTGAGCAGTTCTTC; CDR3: CASSAGPLGEQFF
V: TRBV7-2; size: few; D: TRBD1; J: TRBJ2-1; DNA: TGTGCCAGCAGCTTAGGTCTCCGGGACAGGCCATACAATGAGCAGTTCTTC; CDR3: CASSLGLRDRPYNEQFF
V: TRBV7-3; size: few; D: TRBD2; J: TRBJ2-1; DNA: TGTGCCAGCAGCCCAACAGGTAGCGGGACAATCCACAATGAGCAGTTCTTC; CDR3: CASSPTGSGTIHNEQFF
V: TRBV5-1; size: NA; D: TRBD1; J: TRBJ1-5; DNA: TGCGCCAACAGCTTGCTAGGTGAGTCCCGCAGCCGGGACAGGGTTTTGGGGTCTCAGCCCCAGCATTTT; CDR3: CANSLLGESRSRDRVLGSQPQHF
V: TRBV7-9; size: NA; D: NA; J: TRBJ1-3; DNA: TGTGCCAGCAGACGTTCGCAGAGCAACTCTGGAAACACCATATATTTT; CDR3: CASRRSQSNSGNTIYF
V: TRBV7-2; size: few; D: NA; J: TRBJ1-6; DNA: TGTGCCAGCAGCTTAGAGTTCGGGGAGGTGAAACCCCTCCACTTT; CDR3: CASSLEFGEVKPLHF
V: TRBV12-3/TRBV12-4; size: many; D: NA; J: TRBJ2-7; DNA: TGTGCCAGCAGTTTATACACCACAGGGTTGGGTGACGAGCAGTACTTC; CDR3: CASSLYTTGLGDEQYF
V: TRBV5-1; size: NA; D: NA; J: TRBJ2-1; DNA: TGCGCCAGCAGCATTGAGGTAGCCCGCCTCCTGGAGCAGTTCTTC; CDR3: CASSIEVARLLEQFF
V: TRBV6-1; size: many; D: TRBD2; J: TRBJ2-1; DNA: TGTGCCAGCAGTTACGCGGGAGGGCCCTACAATGAGCAGTTCTTC; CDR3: CASSYAGGPYNEQFF
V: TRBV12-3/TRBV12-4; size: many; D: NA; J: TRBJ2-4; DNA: TGTGCCAGCAGTCGGGCGGAAAACATTCAGTACTTC; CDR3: CASSRAENIQYF
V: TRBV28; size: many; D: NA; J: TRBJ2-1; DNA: TGTGCCAGCAGTCAGCTCAACGAGCAGTTCTTC; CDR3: CASSQLNEQFF
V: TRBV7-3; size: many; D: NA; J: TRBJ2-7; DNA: TGTGCCAGCAGCTTATTCGTGGGAGTGGGGTACGAGCAGTACTTC; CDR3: CASSLFVGVGYEQYF
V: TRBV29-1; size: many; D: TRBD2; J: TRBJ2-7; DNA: TGCAGCGTCGGGACTAGCGGGAGTGACGAGCAGTACTTC; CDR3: CSVGTSGSDEQYF
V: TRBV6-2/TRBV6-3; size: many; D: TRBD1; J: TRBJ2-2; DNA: TGTGCCAGCAGTTACCTACAGGGGAGCACCGGGGAGCTGTTTTTT; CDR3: CASSYLQGSTGELFF
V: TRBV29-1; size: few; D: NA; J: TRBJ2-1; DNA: TGCAGCGTCCCAAGGAGAGGCCTTGAGCAGTTCTTC; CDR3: CSVPRRGLEQFF